A single T cell receptor beta chain is shown here with its context. Its antigen is unknown. The sample belongs to a study of cytomegalovirus exposure and HLA in healthy donors. Study-wide results and caveats: The authors later found HLA-associated TCR beta chains more clonally expanded than equally common others. Per a prior analysis, the majority of TCR beta V segments were productive roughly 87% or roughly 30% of the time. A later analysis found TCR association rates differed by HLA locus, highest for DRB1 and lowest for HLA-C. A missense DCLRE1C variant was associated with V- and J-gene trimming of TCR beta chains in a later analysis, and an independent cohort replicated the association.

Use of 60 Vbeta and 13 Jbeta primers characterized the PCR. TCRdb keeps only in-frame clones here, not all; method: immunoSEQ multiplex PCR. The sample contains tens of thousands of clones, approximately 7.6% of which appear only once. The V gene end was trimmed by 3 bases and the J gene end by 7 bases; junction bases not matched to a gene: 12. Germline-derived CDR1 and CDR2 are ENHRY and SYGVKD. The CDR3 extends over 18 amino acids. The sequenced sample was PBMCs. The source of this sequence is a man between 45 and 60 years old in good health and CMV-seronegative. The chain combines TRBV10-3 with TRBJ2-1, with 13 positions matching TRBD2. CDR3 residues: CAISDGTSGTTVENEQFF. The CDR3 DNA reads TGTGCCATCAGTGATGGGACTAGCGGGACCACAGTTGAGAATGAGCAGTTCTTC.